This T cell receptor (beta chain) originates from a study of PD-L1 blockade in urothelial cancer. Across the whole study: Before enrollment, 0 to 3 chemotherapy regimens had been given to patients.

Disease in patients was locally advanced or metastatic urothelial carcinoma. TCRdb's table, derived via immunoSEQ multiplex PCR, lists solely in-frame clones and lacks some. This sample has tens of thousands of clones; more than 75% occur once, and the top ten carry 3% to 3.5%. CDR1 and CDR2 (germline): GTSNPN, SVGIG (reference sequence). Trimming cost V 2 bases and J 8 bases; bases outside gene matches: 12. CDR3 size: 15 residues. This TCR came from a man between 65 and 79 years old with urothelial cancer. Source: PBMCs, taken around atezolizumab (anti-PD-L1) treatment. The chain couples TRBV30 to TRBJ1-2, with 9 positions matching TRBD1. DNA of the CDR3: TGTGCCTGGAGTACGTACGGGGGGGACAGGGTAGGCTACACCTTC. Translating it yields CAWSTYGGDRVGYTF.